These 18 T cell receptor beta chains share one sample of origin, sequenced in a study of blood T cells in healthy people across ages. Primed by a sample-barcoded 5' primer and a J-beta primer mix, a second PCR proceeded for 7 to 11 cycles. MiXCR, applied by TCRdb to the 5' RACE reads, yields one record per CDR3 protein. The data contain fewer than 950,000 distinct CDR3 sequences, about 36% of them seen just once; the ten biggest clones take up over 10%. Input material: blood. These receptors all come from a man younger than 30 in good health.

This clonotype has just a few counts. CDR3 DNA sequence: TGCAGCGTTGAAGATCTAGCGGTGAATGAGCAGTTCTTC. Its protein is CSVEDLAVNEQFF. V gene TRBV29-1 combines with J gene TRBJ2-1, with 7 bases fitting TRBD2. CDR1 and CDR2 (germline): SQVTM, ANQGSEA. Trimming at V came to 0 bases and at J to 7 bases, leaving 3 bases not matched to a gene. The CDR3 runs 13 residues.

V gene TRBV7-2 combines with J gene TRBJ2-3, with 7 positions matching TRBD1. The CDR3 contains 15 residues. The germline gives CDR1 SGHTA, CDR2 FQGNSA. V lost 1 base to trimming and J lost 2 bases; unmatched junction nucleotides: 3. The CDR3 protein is CASSLGDSLTDTQYF. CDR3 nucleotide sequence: TGTGCCAGCAGCTTAGGGGACAGCCTCACAGATACGCAGTATTTT.

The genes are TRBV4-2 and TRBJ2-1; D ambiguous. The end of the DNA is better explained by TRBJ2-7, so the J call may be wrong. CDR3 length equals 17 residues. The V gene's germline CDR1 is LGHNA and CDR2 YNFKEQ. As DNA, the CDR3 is TGTGCCAGCAGCCAAGACCTCTTCCGGGCCAGCCACAATGAGCAGTACTTC. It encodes CASSQDLFRASHNEQYF.

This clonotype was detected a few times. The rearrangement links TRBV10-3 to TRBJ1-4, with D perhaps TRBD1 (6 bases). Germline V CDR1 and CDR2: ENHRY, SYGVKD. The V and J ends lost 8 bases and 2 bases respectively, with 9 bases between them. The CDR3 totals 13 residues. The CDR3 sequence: CAIGQGTNEKLFF. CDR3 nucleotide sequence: TGTGCCATCGGTCAGGGGACTAATGAAAAACTGTTTTTT.

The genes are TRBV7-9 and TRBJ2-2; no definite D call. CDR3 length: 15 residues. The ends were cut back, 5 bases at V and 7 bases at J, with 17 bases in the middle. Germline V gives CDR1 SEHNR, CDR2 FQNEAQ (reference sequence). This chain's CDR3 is CASSGRATRSGELFF. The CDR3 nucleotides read TGTGCCAGCAGCGGTCGGGCCACTCGTAGCGGGGAGCTGTTTTTT.

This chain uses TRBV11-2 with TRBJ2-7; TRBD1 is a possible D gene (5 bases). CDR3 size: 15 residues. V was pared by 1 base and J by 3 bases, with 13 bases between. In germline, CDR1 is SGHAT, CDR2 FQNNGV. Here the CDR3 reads CASSLGQGVGYEQYF. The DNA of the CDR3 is TGTGCCAGCAGCTTAGGGCAGGGTGTCGGCTACGAGCAGTACTTC.

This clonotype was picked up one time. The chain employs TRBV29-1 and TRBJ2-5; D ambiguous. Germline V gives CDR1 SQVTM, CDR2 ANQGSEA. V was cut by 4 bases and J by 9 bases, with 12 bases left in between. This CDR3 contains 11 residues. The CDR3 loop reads CSVVSPEAQYF. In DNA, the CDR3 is TGCAGCGTTGTCTCCCCTGAGGCCCAGTACTTC.

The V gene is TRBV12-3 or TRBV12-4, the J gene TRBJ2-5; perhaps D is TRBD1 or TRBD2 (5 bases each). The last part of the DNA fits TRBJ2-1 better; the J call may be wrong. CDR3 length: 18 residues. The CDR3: CASSLAQGAARFQETQFF. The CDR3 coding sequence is TGTGCCAGCAGTTTGGCCCAGGGAGCTGCACGATTCCAAGAGACCCAGTTCTTC.

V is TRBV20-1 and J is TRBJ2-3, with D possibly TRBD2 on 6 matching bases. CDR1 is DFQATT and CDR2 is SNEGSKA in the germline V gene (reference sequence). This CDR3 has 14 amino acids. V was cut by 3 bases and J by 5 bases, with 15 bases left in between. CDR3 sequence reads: CSASLGLPLDTQYF. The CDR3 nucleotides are TGCAGTGCTAGTTTGGGACTCCCTTTAGATACGCAGTATTTT.

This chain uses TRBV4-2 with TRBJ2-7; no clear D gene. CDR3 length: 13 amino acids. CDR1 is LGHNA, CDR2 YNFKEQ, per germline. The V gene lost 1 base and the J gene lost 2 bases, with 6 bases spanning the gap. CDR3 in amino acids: CASSQGEAYEQYF. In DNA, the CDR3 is TGTGCCAGCAGCCAAGGGGAAGCCTACGAGCAGTACTTC.

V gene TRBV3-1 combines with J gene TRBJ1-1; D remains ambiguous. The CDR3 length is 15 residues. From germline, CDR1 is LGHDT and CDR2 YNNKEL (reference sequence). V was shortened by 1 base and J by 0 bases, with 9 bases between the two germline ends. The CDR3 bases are TGTGCCAGCAGCCAAGGGGTAGGGATGAACACTGAAGCTTTCTTT. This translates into CASSQGVGMNTEAFF.

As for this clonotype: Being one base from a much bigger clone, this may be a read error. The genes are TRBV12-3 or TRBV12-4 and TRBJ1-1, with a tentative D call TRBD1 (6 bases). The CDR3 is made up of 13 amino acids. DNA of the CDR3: TGTGCCAGCAGCCCTTTCGGGGACACTGAAGTTTTCTTT. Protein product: CASSPFGDTEVFF.

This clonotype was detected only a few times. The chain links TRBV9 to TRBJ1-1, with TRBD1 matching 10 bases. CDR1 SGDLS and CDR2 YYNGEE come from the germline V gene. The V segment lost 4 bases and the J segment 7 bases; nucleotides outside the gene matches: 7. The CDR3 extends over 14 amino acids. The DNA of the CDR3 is TGTGCCAGCAGCCCCCGACAGGGGGCCGGTGAAGCTTTCTTT. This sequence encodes CASSPRQGAGEAFF.

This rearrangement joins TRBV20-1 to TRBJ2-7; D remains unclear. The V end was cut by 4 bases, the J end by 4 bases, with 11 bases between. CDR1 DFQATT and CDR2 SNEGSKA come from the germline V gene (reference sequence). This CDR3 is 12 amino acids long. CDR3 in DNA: TGCAGTGCTAAGTACGCCACTTACGAGCAGTACTTC. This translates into CSAKYATYEQYF.

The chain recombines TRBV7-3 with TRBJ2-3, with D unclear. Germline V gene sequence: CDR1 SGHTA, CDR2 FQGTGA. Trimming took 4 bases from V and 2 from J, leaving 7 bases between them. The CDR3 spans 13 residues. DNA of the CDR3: TGTGCCAGCAGCTCGAAGAACACAGATACGCAGTATTTT. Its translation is CASSSKNTDTQYF.

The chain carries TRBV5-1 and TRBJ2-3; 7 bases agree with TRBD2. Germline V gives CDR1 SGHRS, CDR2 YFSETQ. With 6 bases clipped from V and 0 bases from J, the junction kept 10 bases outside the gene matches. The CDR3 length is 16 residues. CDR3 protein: CASTRQPGGSTDTQYF. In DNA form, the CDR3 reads TGCGCCAGCACCAGACAGCCGGGGGGAAGCACAGATACGCAGTATTTT.

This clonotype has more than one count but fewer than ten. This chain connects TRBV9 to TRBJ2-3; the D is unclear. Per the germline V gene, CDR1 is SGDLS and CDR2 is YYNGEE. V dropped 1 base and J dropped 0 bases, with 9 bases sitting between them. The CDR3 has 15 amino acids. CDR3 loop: CASSVLASSTDTQYF. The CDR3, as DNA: TGTGCCAGCAGCGTATTAGCCTCTAGCACAGATACGCAGTATTTT.

CDR3 region: CAWSVGQQSNTEAFF. DNA of the CDR3: TGTGCCTGGAGTGTAGGACAGCAGTCGAACACTGAAGCTTTCTTT. J is TRBJ1-1 and V is TRBV30; D is perhaps TRBD1 (6 bases). The CDR3 totals 15 residues. V lost 0 bases and J 1 base, leaving 12 bases between the germline ends. Germline-derived CDR1 and CDR2 are GTSNPN and SVGIG (reference sequence).